This entry lists 29 T cell receptor beta chains sequenced from one sample in a study of beta chain features in type 1 diabetes. Sequenced material consisted of expressed TCRB transcripts (all of the isolated RNA was reverse transcribed). The method was immunoSEQ multiplex PCR; TCRdb's version includes in-frame clones alone and lacks a portion of them. This table has about 400,000 clones, over 10% appearing once. The sequencing input was naive CD4+ T cells from blood. The receptors originated from a man aged 18 to 30 in good health.

The chain employs TRBV4-3 and TRBJ2-2; D is possibly TRBD1 (5 bases). The CDR3 has 15 amino acids. The V and J ends lost 1 base and 6 bases respectively, with 12 bases between them. Germline loops: CDR1 LGHNA, CDR2 YSLEER. The CDR3: CASSQGSGKAGELFF. The CDR3 DNA sequence: TGCGCCAGCAGCCAAGGTTCAGGGAAAGCCGGGGAGCTGTTTTTT.

The sample holds a few counts of this clone. J is TRBJ2-3 and V is TRBV5-6; TRBD2 matches 11 bases. Trimming at V came to 0 bases and at J to 1 base, leaving 1 base not matched to a gene. This CDR3 is 16 amino acids long. The germline gives CDR1 SGHDT, CDR2 YYEEEE. This CDR3 reads CASSLELAGGTDTQYF. DNA for the CDR3: TGTGCCAGCAGCTTGGAACTAGCGGGGGGCACAGATACGCAGTATTTT.

V gene TRBV6-6 combines with J gene TRBJ2-3; 9 bases are shared with TRBD1. CDR3 length: 14 residues. The germline gives CDR1 MNHNY, CDR2 SVGAGI (reference sequence). V trimming: 8 bases; J trimming: 4 bases; junction bases outside the gene matches: 7. The CDR3: CASGGQGRPDTQYF. The CDR3 nucleotides are TGTGCCAGCGGGGGACAGGGTCGACCAGATACGCAGTATTTT.

This clone has more than one count but fewer than ten. The V call is TRBV5-4, the J call TRBJ2-5; D uncertain. The CDR3 extends over 14 amino acids. Germline-derived CDR1 and CDR2 are SGHNT and YYREEE (reference sequence). The germline V and J ends were trimmed by 0 bases and 0 bases, with 6 bases remaining between them. The CDR3 is CASSLEANQETQYF. CDR3 DNA sequence: TGTGCCAGCAGCTTGGAAGCGAACCAAGAGACCCAGTACTTC.

CDR3 bases: TGTGCCAGCAGCTTAGCAGGGGGCGAGACCCAGTACTTC. It translates to CASSLAGGETQYF. The rearrangement joins TRBV11-2 to TRBJ2-5, with 8 bases identical to TRBD1. CDR3 size: 13 residues. The germline gives CDR1 SGHAT, CDR2 FQNNGV. V shed 1 base, J shed 5 bases, and the junction held 0 bases outside the gene matches.

As to this clone: Other DNA sequences from this sample encode an identical CDR3 as well. V is TRBV28 and J is TRBJ2-7; TRBD1 aligns across 7 bases. Germline CDR1 is MDHEN and CDR2 is SYDVKM. The length of the CDR3 is 12 residues. The V gene end was trimmed by 6 bases and the J gene end by 4 bases; junction bases not matched to a gene: 3. In nucleotides, the CDR3 is TGTGCCAGCAGCCTGACAGGGTACGAGCAGTACTTC. This encodes CASSLTGYEQYF.

This clone has only a few counts. The V call is TRBV7-3, the J call TRBJ2-3, with 8 bases identical to TRBD1. J lost 2 bases, V lost 5 bases, and 6 bases had no gene match. The germline V gene encodes CDR1 SGHTA and CDR2 FQGTGA. The CDR3 runs 15 residues. Here the CDR3 DNA reads TGTGCCAGCAGCCCCCAGGGGGCTGACACAGATACGCAGTATTTT. Protein product: CASSPQGADTDTQYF.

V usage is TRBV7-3 and J usage is TRBJ1-1, with D possibly TRBD1 on 5 matching bases. Looked up from germline, CDR1 is SGHTA and CDR2 is FQGTGA. This CDR3 is built from 15 residues. The V end lost 4 bases, the J end lost 4 bases, and 16 bases lay between the germline ends. As DNA, the CDR3 is TGTGCCAGCAGCTCCACAGGACCCGGCGTCACTGAAGCTTTCTTT. This translates into CASSSTGPGVTEAFF.

This clone appeared a few times. This chain joins TRBV4-2 and TRBJ2-1; D possibly corresponds to TRBD2 (6 bases). The CDR3 has 16 amino acids. Germline V lookup: CDR1 LGHNA, CDR2 YNFKEQ. Trimming shortened V by 0 bases and J by 2 bases, and 11 bases separated the two germline ends. In nucleotides, the CDR3 is TGTGCCAGCAGCCAAGAGGGGGGAGGCACCTACAATGAGCAGTTCTTC. The encoded protein is CASSQEGGGTYNEQFF.

The rearrangement links TRBV30 to TRBJ2-1; maybe TRBD2 (5 bases). The CDR3 runs to 15 residues. Trimming shortened V by 1 base and J by 3 bases, and 13 bases separated the two germline ends. Germline loops: CDR1 GTSNPN, CDR2 SVGIG (reference sequence). Here the CDR3 DNA reads TGTGCCTGGAGTGACAATAGCGCCAACTACAATGAGCAGTTCTTC. It codes for CAWSDNSANYNEQFF.

The genes are TRBV28 and TRBJ1-2; D gene uncertain. The CDR3 sequence is 12 residues long. V was cut by 5 bases and J by 8 bases, with 12 bases left in between. Germline V gene lookup returns CDR1 MDHEN and CDR2 SYDVKM. The CDR3 sequence: CASSPSAGGYTF. CDR3 coding DNA: TGTGCCAGCAGTCCCTCGGCGGGGGGCTACACCTTC.

This clone turned up a few times. In DNA, the CDR3 is TGTGCCAGCAGTGAGACTAGCGGGATCCGATACAATGAGCAGTTCTTC. Protein product: CASSETSGIRYNEQFF. The rearrangement joins TRBV25-1 to TRBJ2-1, with TRBD2 matching over 11 bases. Germline V gene lookup returns CDR1 MGHDK and CDR2 SYGVNS. The V and J ends lost 3 bases and 4 bases, in that order; junction bases with no gene match: 5. The CDR3 spans 16 residues.

V gene TRBV6-6 combines with J gene TRBJ1-1, with D hard to call. CDR3 size: 13 residues. Germline CDR1 is MNHNY and CDR2 is SVGAGI (reference sequence). Trimming took off 2 bases at V and 3 bases at J, with 7 bases between the two ends. The CDR3 sequence: CASSYAGYTEAFF. The DNA for the CDR3 is TGTGCCAGCAGTTACGCGGGATACACTGAAGCTTTCTTT.

CDR3 in DNA: TGTGCCATCAGTAGACAGGGCGAGGACACTGAAGCTTTCTTT. Translation: CAISRQGEDTEAFF. The V gene is TRBV10-3, the J gene TRBJ1-1; TRBD1 aligns across 7 bases. CDR1 and CDR2 from the germline V gene are ENHRY and SYGVKD. V lost 5 bases and J lost 3; bases outside the gene matches: 6. This CDR3 has 14 residues.

This chain uses TRBV19 with TRBJ1-5; the D gene is possibly TRBD1 (5 bases). Germline V gene sequence: CDR1 LNHDA, CDR2 SQIVND (reference sequence). Between the trimmed V and J ends, which lost 5 bases and 4 bases, there was a span of 9 bases. The CDR3 has 13 amino acids. CDR3 sequence: CASSLTANQPQHF. In nucleotides, the CDR3 is TGTGCCAGTAGTCTGACAGCGAATCAGCCCCAGCATTTT.

CDR3 protein: CASRDTGATEAFF. DNA of the CDR3: TGCGCCAGCCGAGACACAGGGGCCACTGAAGCTTTCTTT. V is TRBV5-1 and J is TRBJ1-1; TRBD1 agrees at 7 bases. With V trimmed by 7 bases and J by 4 bases, 7 bases remained unmatched. The germline gives CDR1 SGHRS, CDR2 YFSETQ. The CDR3 covers 13 residues. Full variable domain (rest looked up from reference TRBV5-1 and TRBJ1-1): KAGVTQTPRYLIKTRGQQVTLSCSPISGHRSVSWYQQTPGQGLQFLFEYFSETQRNKGNFPGRFSGRQFSNSRSEMNVSTLELGDSALYLCASRDTGATEAFFGQGTRLTVV.

This clone has just a few counts. J is TRBJ1-5 and V is TRBV19; D might be TRBD1 (5 bases). The CDR3 is 15 amino acids. Trimming took 7 bases from V and 6 from J, leaving 19 bases between them. The V gene's germline CDR1 is LNHDA and CDR2 SQIVND (reference sequence). The CDR3 sequence is CASTWREHQGQPQHF. As DNA, the CDR3 is TGTGCCAGTACCTGGAGGGAGCATCAGGGTCAGCCCCAGCATTTT.

This clone came up a few times. The rearrangement links TRBV7-2 to TRBJ2-1; D gene uncertain. V was pared by 5 bases and J by 0 bases, with 5 bases between. The CDR3 totals 13 residues. Germline-derived CDR1 and CDR2 are SGHTA and FQGNSA. The CDR3: CASSRSSYNEQFF. CDR3 bases: TGTGCCAGCAGCAGGAGCTCCTACAATGAGCAGTTCTTC.

The chain is built from TRBV6-5 and TRBJ2-7; 7 bases match TRBD1. V trimming: 2 bases; J trimming: 1 base; junction bases outside the gene matches: 2. The CDR3 runs 14 residues. CDR1 MNHEY and CDR2 SVGAGI come from the germline V gene. The CDR3 nucleotides are TGTGCCAGCAGTTACCGGGACAGATCCTACGAGCAGTACTTC. Its protein is CASSYRDRSYEQYF.

Only a few counts were recorded for this clone. The chain recombines TRBV28 with TRBJ2-1, with D possibly matching TRBD1 (6 bases). The germline CDR1 and CDR2 sequences are MDHEN and SYDVKM. Trimming stripped 2 bases from V and 8 bases from J, with 16 bases between. The CDR3 length is 15 residues. CDR3 sequence (DNA): TGTGCCAGCAGTTTAGACAGGCGCCCCTTGGATGAGCAGTTCTTC. Translating gives CASSLDRRPLDEQFF.

The chain carries TRBV6-5 and TRBJ2-7; D perhaps matches TRBD2 (5 bases). V lost 6 bases and J lost 3, with 15 bases in between. Germline CDR1 reads MNHEY; CDR2 reads SVGAGI. This CDR3 has 14 residues. CDR3 residues: CASRRTVTSYEQYF. CDR3 DNA sequence: TGTGCCAGCAGGCGGACCGTTACTAGCTACGAGCAGTACTTC.

This clone was picked up a small number of times. The rearrangement links TRBV6-1 to TRBJ2-7, with 7 bases fitting TRBD1. The J segment lost 3 bases and the V segment lost 6 bases, leaving 5 bases of the junction unmatched. The germline V gene encodes CDR1 MNHNS and CDR2 SASEGT. The CDR3 is made up of 13 amino acids. The CDR3 loop is CASSRDRGYEQYF. The CDR3 region has the DNA TGTGCCAGCAGCCGGGACAGAGGCTACGAGCAGTACTTC.

This clone has a handful of counts. The rearrangement joins TRBV4-2 to TRBJ2-6; the match to TRBD1 covers 8 bases. Per germline, CDR1 LGHNA and CDR2 YNFKEQ. J was trimmed by 4 bases and V by 2 bases; bases with no gene match: 1. This CDR3 spans 15 amino acids. CDR3 region: CASSQQGAGANVLTF. The CDR3 nucleotides read TGTGCCAGCAGCCAACAGGGGGCAGGGGCCAACGTCCTGACTTTC.

This clone was found a few times. The chain recombines TRBV9 with TRBJ1-2; possible D gene TRBD1, 5 bases. Germline lookup yields CDR1 SGDLS and CDR2 YYNGEE. V lost 4 bases to trimming and J lost 2 bases, with 12 bases between them. The CDR3 loop spans 14 amino acids. Here the CDR3 reads CASSPGGENYGYTF. In DNA form, the CDR3 reads TGTGCCAGCAGCCCCGGGGGGGAGAACTATGGCTACACCTTC. Full variable domain (outside the CDR3, taken from reference TRBV9 and TRBJ1-2): DSGVTQTPKHLITATGQRVTLRCSPRSGDLSVYWYQQSLDQGLQFLIQYYNGEERAKGNILERFSAQQFPDLHSELNLSSLELGDSALYFCASSPGGENYGYTFGSGTRLTVV.

The rearrangement joins TRBV25-1 to TRBJ1-2; TRBD1 might be the D (5 bases). The V gene's germline CDR1 is MGHDK and CDR2 SYGVNS. The CDR3 covers 14 residues. With 2 bases removed from V and 0 bases from J, the gap between germline ends came to 7 bases. CDR3 DNA sequence: TGTGCCAGCAGTGAAAGGGGCCCTAACTATGGCTACACCTTC. Translated, it gives CASSERGPNYGYTF.

This clone was detected a few times. CDR3 nucleotide sequence: TGTGCCAGCAGCTTATGGAGACAGTTACAAGAGACCCAGTACTTC. This sequence encodes CASSLWRQLQETQYF. The V gene is TRBV7-9, the J gene TRBJ2-5, with TRBD1 as a possible D gene (5 bases). Germline lookup yields CDR1 SEHNR and CDR2 FQNEAQ (reference sequence). V lost 2 bases and J lost 2, with 12 bases in between. The length of the CDR3 is 15 residues.

The CDR3 sequence: CASTTPTGTETQYF. As DNA, the CDR3 is TGTGCCAGCACCACCCCGACAGGGACGGAGACCCAGTACTTC. V is TRBV28 and J is TRBJ2-5; 7 bases are a match to TRBD1. Losses at the gene ends were 7 bases for V and 5 bases for J; bases not matched to a gene: 10. Germline V gene lookup returns CDR1 MDHEN and CDR2 SYDVKM. This CDR3 is 14 amino acids long.

This clone has a handful of counts. Distinct nucleotide sequences in the sample also encode this CDR3. The CDR3 region is CASSLEGYGYTF. CDR3 sequence (DNA): TGTGCCAGCAGTTTAGAGGGCTATGGCTACACCTTC. The chain is built from TRBV28 and TRBJ1-2; no firm D call. V lost 2 bases, J lost 4 bases, and 5 bases lay in between. The CDR3 has 12 residues. Per germline, CDR1 MDHEN and CDR2 SYDVKM.

This clone occurred a few times. CDR3 protein: CASSPFDSSGEFF. As DNA, the CDR3 is TGTGCCAGCTCACCCTTCGACTCGTCCGGGGAGTTCTTC. The gene calls are TRBV18 and TRBJ2-1; D is perhaps TRBD2 (5 bases). Per the germline V gene, CDR1 is KGHSH and CDR2 is LQKENI. The germline V and J ends were trimmed by 3 bases and 14 bases, with 17 bases remaining between them. This CDR3 is 13 amino acids long. Variable domain in full (rest from reference TRBV18 and TRBJ2-1): NAGVMQNPRHLVRRRGQEARLRCSPMKGHSHVYWYRQLPEEGLKFMVYLQKENIIDESGMPKERFSAEFPKEGPSILRIQQVVRGDSAAYFCASSPFDSSGEFFGPGTRLTVL.